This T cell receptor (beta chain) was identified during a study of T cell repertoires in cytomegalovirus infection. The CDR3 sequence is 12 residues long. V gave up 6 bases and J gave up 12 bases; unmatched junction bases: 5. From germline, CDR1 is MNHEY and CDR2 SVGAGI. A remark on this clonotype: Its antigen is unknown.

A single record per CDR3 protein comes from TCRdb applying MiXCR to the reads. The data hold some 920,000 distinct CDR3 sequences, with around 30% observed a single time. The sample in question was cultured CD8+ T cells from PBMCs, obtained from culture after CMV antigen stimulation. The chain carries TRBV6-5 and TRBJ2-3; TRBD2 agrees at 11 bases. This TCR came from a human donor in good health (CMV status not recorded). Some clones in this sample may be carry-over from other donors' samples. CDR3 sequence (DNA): TGTGCCAGCAGCCATAGCGGGGGGGAACAGTATTTT. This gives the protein CASSHSGGEQYF.